One and the same sample provided the 29 T cell receptor beta chains below, sequenced in a study of response to subunit inactivated influenza vaccine. TCRdb reanalysed the RT-PCR reads using MiXCR and keeps one entry per CDR3 protein. This table has over 150,000 distinct CDR3 sequences, nearly 9.5% appearing once. Material: non-naive T cells sorted from PBMCs, obtained on the day of vaccination. The receptors originated from a man aged 45-60 years who received an inactivated influenza vaccine.

This clonotype was observed a handful of times. V and J are TRBV11-1 and TRBJ2-3, with D tentatively TRBD2 (6 bases). CDR3 length: 16 amino acids. V was pared by 2 bases and J by 3 bases, with 15 bases between. Germline values: CDR1 SGHAT, CDR2 FQDESV (reference sequence). CDR3 nucleotide sequence: TGTGCCAGCAGCTTACAGCGGAGGGCAGGAACAGATACGCAGTATTTT. It is translated as CASSLQRRAGTDTQYF.

This clonotype was detected a few times. This chain links TRBV4-2 with TRBJ2-1, with a possible D match to TRBD1 (6 bases). CDR3 size: 15 residues. Germline CDR1 reads LGHNA; CDR2 reads YNFKEQ. V was trimmed by 1 base and J by 4 bases, leaving 11 bases between them. The CDR3 sequence: CASSQGTVRYNEQFF. The CDR3, as DNA: TGTGCCAGCAGCCAAGGGACAGTACGTTACAATGAGCAGTTCTTC.

This clonotype was observed at least ten times. The V gene is TRBV6-2 or TRBV6-3, the J gene TRBJ2-7; no clear D gene. The length of the CDR3 is 11 residues. Germline lookup yields CDR1 MNHEY and CDR2 SVGEGT. V was clipped by 5 bases and J by 4 bases, with 6 bases between them. The CDR3 sequence is CASSTLYEQYF. In DNA form, the CDR3 reads TGTGCCAGCAGTACCCTTTACGAGCAGTACTTC.

The gene calls are TRBV5-1 and TRBJ2-7, with a weak D call TRBD2 (5 bases). Germline V gene lookup returns CDR1 SGHRS and CDR2 YFSETQ. The CDR3 contains 13 residues. The ends were cut back, 3 bases at V and 2 bases at J, with 9 bases in the middle. The CDR3 protein is CASSSEGAYEQYF. In nucleotides, the CDR3 is TGCGCCAGCAGCTCCGAGGGTGCCTACGAGCAGTACTTC.

The J gene is TRBJ1-2, the V gene TRBV7-9, with a weak D call TRBD1 (5 bases). The V end lost 5 bases, the J end lost 13 bases, and 14 bases lay between the germline ends. The CDR3 runs 11 residues. Looked up from germline, CDR1 is SEHNR and CDR2 is FQNEAQ (reference sequence). CDR3 residues: CASSGAPGTTF. The DNA of the CDR3 is TGTGCCAGCAGCGGAGCGCCCGGGACCACCTTC.

This clonotype occurred many times. The rearrangement uses TRBV7-2 and TRBJ2-5, with 8 positions matching TRBD2. V trimming: 4 bases; J trimming: 1 base; junction bases outside the gene matches: 5. The germline CDR1 and CDR2 sequences are SGHTA and FQGNSA. CDR3 length: 15 residues. The CDR3 coding sequence is TGTGCCAGCAGCTCCCTAGCGGGCTTCCAAGAGACCCAGTACTTC. Encoded protein: CASSSLAGFQETQYF.

The chain recombines TRBV7-6 with TRBJ2-3; 7 nucleotides agree with TRBD2. V gave up 1 base and J gave up 2 bases; unmatched junction bases: 9. The CDR3 contains 17 residues. Germline CDR1 SGHVS, CDR2 FNYEAQ. The CDR3 DNA sequence: TGTGCCAGCAGCTTAGAAGGCGGCGGGGGTTCCACAGATACGCAGTATTTT. Protein product: CASSLEGGGGSTDTQYF.

CDR3 region: CASSSIRQVTNTGELFF. Written as DNA, the CDR3 is TGTGCCAGCAGCTCCATACGACAGGTTACGAACACCGGGGAGCTGTTTTTT. This chain connects TRBV11-2 to TRBJ2-2, with D tentatively TRBD1 (6 bases). Germline CDR1 and CDR2: SGHAT and FQNNGV. Trimming took off 4 bases at V and 0 bases at J, with 15 bases between the two ends. This CDR3 is 17 amino acids long.

J is TRBJ2-7 and V is TRBV14; 7 positions match TRBD2. After removal of 4 bases from V and 2 bases from J, the junction contained 11 bases not matched to a gene. CDR3 length: 16 amino acids. Germline values: CDR1 SGHDN, CDR2 FVKESK. CDR3 residues: CASSPLGVAGAYEQYF. CDR3 in DNA: TGTGCCAGCAGCCCGTTGGGTGTAGCGGGCGCCTACGAGCAGTACTTC.

This clonotype was detected ten times or more. The chain is built from TRBV9 and TRBJ2-1; D is possibly TRBD2 (5 bases). V was cut by 7 bases and J by 0 bases, with 8 bases left in between. This CDR3 is 13 amino acids long. Germline values: CDR1 SGDLS, CDR2 YYNGEE. The CDR3 region is CASRGSSYNEQFF. CDR3 nucleotide sequence: TGTGCCAGCCGTGGGAGCTCCTACAATGAGCAGTTCTTC.

V usage is TRBV7-2 and J usage is TRBJ2-5; the D gene is possibly TRBD2 (5 bases). The CDR3 sequence is 16 residues long. The germline gives CDR1 SGHTA, CDR2 FQGNSA. Trimming pared 5 bases from V and 0 bases from J, leaving 16 bases between. CDR3 sequence reads: CASSVRGYGDQETQYF. The CDR3 DNA reads TGTGCCAGCAGCGTCCGAGGTTACGGGGACCAAGAGACCCAGTACTTC.

This clonotype was detected many times. The chain links TRBV10-3 to TRBJ2-1; D perhaps matches TRBD2 (6 bases). Germline V gene lookup returns CDR1 ENHRY and CDR2 SYGVKD. The CDR3 has 15 residues. V shed 10 bases and J shed 4 bases, with 20 bases lying between them. The CDR3 reads CATSQGGNLYNEQFF. In DNA, the CDR3 is TGTGCCACCTCTCAAGGAGGGAACCTTTACAATGAGCAGTTCTTC.

This clonotype appeared a few times. The V and J genes are TRBV3-1 and TRBJ2-7, with 10 bases fitting TRBD1. Germline loops: CDR1 LGHDT, CDR2 YNNKEL (reference sequence). CDR3 length equals 14 residues. V lost 7 bases and J lost 3; bases outside the gene matches: 6. The CDR3 spells CASTRTGGNYEQYF. In DNA, the CDR3 is TGTGCCAGCACCCGGACAGGGGGGAACTACGAGCAGTACTTC.

This clonotype occurred many times. The CDR3: CASSQWLAGVSSEQFF. The CDR3 bases are TGTGCCAGCAGCCAATGGCTAGCGGGGGTTTCGAGTGAGCAGTTCTTC. The V gene is TRBV16, the J gene TRBJ2-1, with TRBD2 matching over 10 bases. V lost 1 base to trimming and J lost 9 bases; unmatched junction nucleotides: 9. The CDR3 covers 16 residues. Germline lookup yields CDR1 KGHSY and CDR2 FQNENV. Full variable domain (rest looked up from reference TRBV16 and TRBJ2-1): GEEVAQTPKHLVRGEGQKAKLYCAPIKGHSYVFWYQQVLKNEFKFLISFQNENVFDETGMPKERFSAKCLPNSPCSLEIQATKLEDSAVYFCASSQWLAGVSSEQFFGPGTRLTVL.

This chain links TRBV12-3 or TRBV12-4 with TRBJ1-5; tentative D call: TRBD1 (5 bases). The CDR3 sequence is 17 residues long. Trimming removed 5 bases at V and 2 bases at J, with 19 bases between. The CDR3 reads CASSQGHPRSGNQPQHF. CDR3 in DNA: TGTGCCAGCAGTCAAGGACACCCCCGGTCGGGCAATCAGCCCCAGCATTTT.

This clonotype came up a few times. The rearrangement uses TRBV5-6 and TRBJ2-5, with 7 positions matching TRBD1. The CDR3 covers 12 residues. Germline trimming cut 6 bases from V and 3 bases from J; bases unmatched to any gene: 2. Germline V gives CDR1 SGHDT, CDR2 YYEEEE. CDR3 nucleotide sequence: TGTGCCAGCAAAACAGGGGAAGAGACCCAGTACTTC. Translated, it gives CASKTGEETQYF.

The chain joins TRBV23-1 to TRBJ2-7; no reliable D call. TRBV23-1 is an ORF; its function is uncertain. V was pared by 5 bases and J by 3 bases, with 11 bases between. The CDR3 extends over 13 amino acids. DNA of the CDR3: TGCGCCAGCAGTTCGTATCCGGTCTACGAGCAGTACTTC. It specifies CASSSYPVYEQYF.

This rearrangement joins TRBV6-2 or TRBV6-3 to TRBJ2-1; 13 bases are shared with TRBD2. This CDR3 comprises 15 residues. CDR1 MNHEY and CDR2 SVGEGT come from the germline V gene. J was trimmed by 9 bases and V by 7 bases; bases with no gene match: 9. The CDR3 spells CASTELAGGVGEQFF. The CDR3 nucleotides read TGTGCCAGCACCGAACTAGCGGGAGGGGTAGGTGAGCAGTTCTTC.

This clonotype was counted a few times. This rearrangement joins TRBV12-3 or TRBV12-4 to TRBJ1-3; D gene uncertain. The CDR3 spans 12 residues. V was pared by 8 bases and J by 0 bases, with 5 bases between. This CDR3 is CASASSGNTIYF. The CDR3 bases are TGTGCCAGCGCGAGCTCTGGAAACACCATATATTTT.

Only a few counts were recorded for this clonotype. The V gene is TRBV3-1, the J gene TRBJ2-3; TRBD2 aligns across 8 bases. The CDR3 extends over 16 amino acids. With 3 bases clipped from V and 4 bases from J, the junction kept 9 bases outside the gene matches. Germline lookup yields CDR1 LGHDT and CDR2 YNNKEL (reference sequence). The CDR3 DNA reads TGTGCCAGCAGCCATCACGGGGGGGCCCCTCCAGATACGCAGTATTTT. Protein sequence: CASSHHGGAPPDTQYF.

V and J are TRBV6-1 and TRBJ2-3; D gene ambiguous. CDR3 length: 12 amino acids. Trimming removed 3 bases from V and 5 bases from J, with 6 bases in between. Per germline, CDR1 MNHNS and CDR2 SASEGT. The CDR3 region is CASSDPGDTQYF. The DNA for the CDR3 is TGTGCCAGCAGTGATCCGGGAGATACGCAGTATTTT.

This chain joins TRBV20-1 and TRBJ1-3, with 8 nucleotides matching TRBD1. V was clipped by 6 bases and J by 3 bases; unmatched bases: 10. The CDR3 consists of 15 residues. Germline assignment: CDR1 DFQATT and CDR2 SNEGSKA (reference sequence). The CDR3 is CSAENRGWDGNTIYF. The CDR3 coding sequence is TGCAGTGCCGAAAACAGGGGGTGGGATGGAAACACCATATATTTT.

The CDR3 sequence: CASSQGRGVSNEKLFF. CDR3 sequence (DNA): TGTGCCAGCAGCCAAGGGCGTGGGGTTTCAAATGAAAAACTGTTTTTT. The chain carries TRBV4-2 and TRBJ1-4, with D unresolved. V was pared by 1 base and J by 5 bases, with 14 bases between. In germline, CDR1 is LGHNA, CDR2 YNFKEQ. The CDR3 covers 16 residues.

This clonotype was recorded many times. The chain employs TRBV7-2 and TRBJ2-5; possible D gene TRBD1, 6 bases. Germline lookup yields CDR1 SGHTA and CDR2 FQGNSA. The ends were cut back, 6 bases at V and 2 bases at J, with 10 bases in the middle. CDR3 length: 13 amino acids. The CDR3 region is CASRYTGQETQYF. DNA of the CDR3: TGTGCCAGCAGATACACAGGGCAAGAGACCCAGTACTTC.

This clonotype was recorded a few times. The rearrangement links TRBV19 to TRBJ2-2, with 10 nucleotides matching TRBD1. Trimming removed 7 bases from V and 4 bases from J; junction bases left unmatched: 6. Germline V CDR1 and CDR2: LNHDA, SQIVND (reference sequence). The CDR3 is 15 amino acids. CDR3 region: CASTETGGRTGELFF. The CDR3 bases are TGTGCCAGTACCGAGACAGGGGGCCGCACCGGGGAGCTGTTTTTT.

This clonotype appeared a few times. The chain links TRBV20-1 to TRBJ1-1; tentative D call: TRBD1 (5 bases). This CDR3 region has 12 residues. Looked up from germline, CDR1 is DFQATT and CDR2 is SNEGSKA (reference sequence). CDR3 nucleotide sequence: TGCAGCGTCATGGACGGGGGTACTGAAGCTTTCTTT. Protein: CSVMDGGTEAFF.

This clonotype occurred a few times. This chain uses TRBV6-1 with TRBJ2-7; D call uncertain. CDR1 is MNHNS, CDR2 SASEGT, per germline. V was clipped by 1 base and J by 6 bases, with 16 bases between them. This CDR3 contains 15 residues. The CDR3 DNA is TGTGCCAGCAGTGAAGTAGGCCGTATCTCCGGCGAGCAGTACTTC. Translating gives CASSEVGRISGEQYF.

Here the CDR3 reads CASSESGDSNEQFF. In DNA form, the CDR3 reads TGCGCCAGCAGTGAGTCGGGGGACAGCAATGAGCAGTTCTTC. The chain uses TRBV10-1 and TRBJ2-1; 7 bases are shared with TRBD1. Germline CDR1 WNHNN, CDR2 SYGVQD (reference sequence). V was clipped by 0 bases and J by 6 bases; unmatched bases: 2. CDR3 length equals 14 residues.

This clonotype was observed a handful of times. This sequence joins TRBV7-9 and TRBJ1-1; D is possibly TRBD1 (5 bases). CDR3 length: 14 amino acids. From germline, CDR1 is SEHNR and CDR2 FQNEAQ (reference sequence). Trimming took 5 bases from V and 1 from J, leaving 11 bases between them. In DNA, the CDR3 is TGTGCCAGCAGCCCGATGGGGGGGAACACTGAAGCTTTCTTT. It codes for CASSPMGGNTEAFF.